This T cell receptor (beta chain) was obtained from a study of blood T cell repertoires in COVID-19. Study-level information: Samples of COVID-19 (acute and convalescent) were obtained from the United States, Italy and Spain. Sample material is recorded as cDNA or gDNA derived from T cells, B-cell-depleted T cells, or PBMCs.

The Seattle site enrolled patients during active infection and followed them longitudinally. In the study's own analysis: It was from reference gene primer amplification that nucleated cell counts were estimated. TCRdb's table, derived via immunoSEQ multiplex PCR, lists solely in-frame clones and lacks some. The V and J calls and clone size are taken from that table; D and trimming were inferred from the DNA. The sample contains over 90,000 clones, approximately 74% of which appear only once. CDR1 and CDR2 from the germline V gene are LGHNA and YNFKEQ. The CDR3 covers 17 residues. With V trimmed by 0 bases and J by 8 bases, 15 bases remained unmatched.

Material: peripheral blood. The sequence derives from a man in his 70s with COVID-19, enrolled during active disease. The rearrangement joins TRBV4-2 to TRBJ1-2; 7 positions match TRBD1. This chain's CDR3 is CASSQDIGTANQKGYTF. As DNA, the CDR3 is TGTGCCAGCAGCCAAGATATCGGGACAGCCAACCAGAAGGGCTACACCTTC.